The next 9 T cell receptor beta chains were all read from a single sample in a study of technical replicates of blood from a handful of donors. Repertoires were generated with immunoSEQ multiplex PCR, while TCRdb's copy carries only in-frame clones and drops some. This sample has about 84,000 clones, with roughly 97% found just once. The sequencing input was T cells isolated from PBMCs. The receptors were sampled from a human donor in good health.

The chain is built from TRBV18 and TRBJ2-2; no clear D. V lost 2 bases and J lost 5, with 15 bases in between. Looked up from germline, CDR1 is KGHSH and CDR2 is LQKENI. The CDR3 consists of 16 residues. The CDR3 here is CASSPLDLDSTGELFF. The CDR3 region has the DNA TGTGCCAGCTCACCATTAGATCTAGACTCAACCGGGGAGCTGTTTTTT.

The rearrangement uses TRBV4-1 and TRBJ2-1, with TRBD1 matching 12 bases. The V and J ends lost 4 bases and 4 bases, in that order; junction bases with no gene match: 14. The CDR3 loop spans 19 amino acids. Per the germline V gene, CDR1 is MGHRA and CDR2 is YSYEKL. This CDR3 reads CASSLGQGAWGGPYNEQFF. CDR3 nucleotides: TGCGCCAGCAGCCTGGGACAGGGGGCCTGGGGAGGGCCATACAATGAGCAGTTCTTC.

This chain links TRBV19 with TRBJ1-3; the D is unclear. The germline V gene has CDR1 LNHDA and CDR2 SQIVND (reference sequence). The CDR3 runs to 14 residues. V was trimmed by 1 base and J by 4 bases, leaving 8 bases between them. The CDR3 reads CASSIGSGGNTIYF. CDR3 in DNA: TGTGCCAGTAGTATAGGAAGCGGGGGAAACACCATATATTTT. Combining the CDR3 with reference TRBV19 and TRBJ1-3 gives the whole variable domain DGGITQSPKYLFRKEGQNVTLSCEQNLNHDAMYWYRQDPGQGLRLIYYSQIVNDFQKGDIAEGYSVSREKKESFPLTVTSAQKNPTAFYLCASSIGSGGNTIYFGEGSWLTVV.

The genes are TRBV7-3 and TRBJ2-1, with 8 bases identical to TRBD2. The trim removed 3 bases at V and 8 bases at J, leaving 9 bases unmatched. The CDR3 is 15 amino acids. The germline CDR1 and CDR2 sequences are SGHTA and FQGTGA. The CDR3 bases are TGTGCCAGCAGCTTTAACGGGGGGGTTGTATATGAGCAGTTCTTC. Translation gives CASSFNGGVVYEQFF.

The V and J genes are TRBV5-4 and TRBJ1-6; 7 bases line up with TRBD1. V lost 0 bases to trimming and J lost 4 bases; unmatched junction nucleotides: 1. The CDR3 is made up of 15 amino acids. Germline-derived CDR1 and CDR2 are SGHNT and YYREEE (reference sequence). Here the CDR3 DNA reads TGTGCCAGCAGCTTGGACAGGGGTTATAATTCACCCCTCCACTTT. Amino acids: CASSLDRGYNSPLHF.

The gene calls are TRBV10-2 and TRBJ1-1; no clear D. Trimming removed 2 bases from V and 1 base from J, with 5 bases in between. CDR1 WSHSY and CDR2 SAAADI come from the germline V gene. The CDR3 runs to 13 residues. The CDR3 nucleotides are TGCGCCAGCAGTGAGGAGGGGAACACTGAAGCTTTCTTT. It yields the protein CASSEEGNTEAFF.

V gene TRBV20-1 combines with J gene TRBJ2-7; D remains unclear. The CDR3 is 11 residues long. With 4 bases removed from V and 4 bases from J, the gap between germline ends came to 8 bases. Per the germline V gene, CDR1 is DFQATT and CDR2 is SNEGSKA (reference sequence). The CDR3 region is CSATSVYEQYF. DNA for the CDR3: TGCAGTGCTACCTCCGTTTACGAGCAGTACTTC.

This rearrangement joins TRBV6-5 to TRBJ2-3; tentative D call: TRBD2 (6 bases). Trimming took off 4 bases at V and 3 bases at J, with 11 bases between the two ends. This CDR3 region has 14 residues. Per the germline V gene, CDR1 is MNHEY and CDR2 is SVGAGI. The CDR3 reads CASSFTGLTDTQYF. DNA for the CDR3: TGTGCCAGCAGTTTTACCGGACTAACAGATACGCAGTATTTT.

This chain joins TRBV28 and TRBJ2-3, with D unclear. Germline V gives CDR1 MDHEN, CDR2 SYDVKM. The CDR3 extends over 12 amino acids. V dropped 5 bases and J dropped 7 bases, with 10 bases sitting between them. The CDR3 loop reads CASSPSENTQYF. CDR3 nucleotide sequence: TGTGCCAGCAGTCCCTCGGAGAATACGCAGTATTTT.